One T cell receptor (beta chain) is described in this entry. The data belong to a study of blood T cell repertoires in COVID-19. Study-wide background: Collection of acute and convalescent COVID-19 samples took place in the United States, Italy and Spain.

Sequenced by immunoSEQ multiplex PCR; TCRdb stores in-frame clones only, minus some. The sample carries tens of thousands of clones, about nine tenths recorded once. The TCR was taken from a woman older than 75 with acute or convalescent COVID-19. Sequenced material: peripheral blood.

DNA for the CDR3: TGCGCCAGCAGCCAAGAAGCGGGGGCTTTCTATGGCTACACCTTC. Protein sequence: CASSQEAGAFYGYTF. The chain carries TRBV4-3 and TRBJ1-2; a weak D match, TRBD1 (6 bases). The CDR3 covers 15 residues. Germline V gene data show CDR1 as LGHNA and CDR2 as YSLEER. Trimming stripped 0 bases from V and 4 bases from J, with 12 bases between.